The 4 T cell receptor beta chains below were found in one sample sequenced in a study of blood T cell repertoires in COVID-19. Generated by immunoSEQ multiplex PCR, the TCRdb table keeps only in-frame clones and is missing some. The table shows a few hundred thousand clones, with over 65% occurring only once. The sample consisted of peripheral blood. These receptors originate from a human donor with acute or convalescent COVID-19. The donor label of this sample is uncertain.

The CDR3 spells CASSTGKLSNQPQHF. The CDR3 coding sequence is TGTGCCAGCAGCACGGGGAAACTTAGCAATCAGCCCCAGCATTTT. This chain joins TRBV5-8 and TRBJ1-5; D is unresolved. The CDR3 is made up of 15 amino acids. The germline CDR1 and CDR2 sequences are SGHTS and YDEGEE. V dropped 4 bases and J dropped 0 bases, with 11 bases sitting between them. Using reference TRBV5-8 and TRBJ1-5 for the parts outside the CDR3, the full variable domain is EAGVTQSPTHLIKTRGQQATLRCSPISGHTSVYWYQQALGLGLQFLLWYDEGEERNRGNFPPRFSGRQFPNYSSELNVNALELEDSALYLCASSTGKLSNQPQHFGDGTRLSIL.

This sequence joins TRBV18 and TRBJ2-1, with 11 bases identical to TRBD1. This CDR3 region has 16 residues. V shed 4 bases and J 4 bases; nucleotides not matched to a gene: 6. Looked up from germline, CDR1 is KGHSH and CDR2 is LQKENI. The CDR3 DNA follows: TGTGCCAGCTCACTACTGGGACAGGGGGTATACAATGAGCAGTTCTTC. Encoded protein: CASSLLGQGVYNEQFF.

The chain joins TRBV6-5 to TRBJ2-1; TRBD2 aligns across 8 bases. CDR1 is MNHEY and CDR2 is SVGAGI in the germline V gene. There are 15 residues in the CDR3. With 7 bases clipped from V and 7 bases from J, the junction kept 12 bases outside the gene matches. For the CDR3, the DNA is TGTGCCAGCACCTACCCCGTGGCGGGAGGTAATGAGCAGTTCTTC. Its protein product is CASTYPVAGGNEQFF.

The chain employs TRBV3-1 (or the pseudogene TRBV3-2) and TRBJ2-2; perhaps TRBD1 as D (6 bases). The ends were cut back, 4 bases at V and 1 base at J, with 10 bases in the middle. Germline V gene lookup returns CDR1 LGHDT and CDR2 YNNKEL (reference sequence). The CDR3 sequence is 15 residues long. CDR3 sequence reads: CASSRQTGNTGELFF. In DNA form, the CDR3 reads TGTGCCAGCAGCCGTCAGACAGGGAACACCGGGGAGCTGTTTTTT.